These 21 T cell receptor beta chains originate from one sample sequenced in a study of vaccination and CD4 T cells after COVID-19. These TCRs' antigens remain unknown. Treatment described: 10-day PBMC culture with coronavirus spike peptide pools or control peptides (ViraFEST assay). The Oncomine TCR Beta short-read assay sequenced DNA from cultured CD4+ T cells. TCRdb re-analysed the PCR reads in MiXCR, keeping a single row per CDR3 protein. This sample yields approximately 20,000 distinct CDR3 sequences, of which approximately 48% are seen a single time; nearly 2.5% belongs to the top ten. The specimen was CD4+ T cells from blood, cultured in vitro, collected after SARS-CoV-2 vaccination. These TCRs come from a human donor who had recovered from COVID-19.

This clonotype has a handful of counts. The CDR3 DNA follows: TGTGCCAGCAGCTTAGCGACGGCGGGAGGTCTCGAGCAGTACTTC. Its protein product is CASSLATAGGLEQYF. The V and J genes are TRBV7-2 and TRBJ2-7, with 8 positions matching TRBD2. This CDR3 region has 15 residues. J was trimmed by 6 bases and V by 0 bases; bases with no gene match: 7. Germline CDR1 reads SGHTA; CDR2 reads FQGNSA.

This clonotype has just a few counts. The rearrangement uses TRBV6-2 or TRBV6-3 and TRBJ2-2; D is tentatively TRBD1 or TRBD2 (6 bases each). Trimming cost V 5 bases and J 4 bases, with 14 bases left between them. CDR1 and CDR2 from the germline V gene are MNHEY and SVGEGT. The CDR3 is made up of 15 amino acids. As DNA, the CDR3 is TGTGCCAGCAGTCAAGGGGGACTGGGCACCGGGGAGCTGTTTTTT. Amino acid sequence: CASSQGGLGTGELFF.

The chain couples TRBV5-4 to TRBJ1-1; no reliable D call. Germline CDR1 reads SGHNT; CDR2 reads YYREEE (reference sequence). V lost 1 base and J 5 bases, leaving 9 bases between the germline ends. The CDR3 runs to 13 residues. The CDR3: CASSLISGTEAFF. DNA of the CDR3: TGTGCCAGCAGCTTGATTAGTGGGACTGAAGCTTTCTTT.

The chain joins TRBV20-1 to TRBJ1-2; D remains ambiguous. The V end was cut by 2 bases, the J end by 1 base, with 14 bases between. Germline V gene data show CDR1 as DFQATT and CDR2 as SNEGSKA (reference sequence). The length of the CDR3 is 15 residues. CDR3 amino acids: CSARTAIRGNYGYTF. The DNA of the CDR3 is TGCAGTGCTAGAACGGCGATACGGGGTAACTATGGCTACACCTTC.

The V call is TRBV27, the J call TRBJ2-7; 8 bases agree with TRBD1. The CDR3 consists of 14 residues. With 5 bases clipped from V and 2 bases from J, the junction kept 5 bases outside the gene matches. From germline, CDR1 is MNHEY and CDR2 SMNVEV (reference sequence). CDR3 bases: TGTGCCAGCAGTCCCCGGACAGGGACCTACGAGCAGTACTTC. It specifies CASSPRTGTYEQYF.

This clonotype was detected a few times. The DNA for the CDR3 is TGTGCCAGCAGACCTGACAGGGAGCTCGGCGGGGAGCTGTTTTTT. This translates into CASRPDRELGGELFF. The chain employs TRBV6-1 and TRBJ2-2, with 7 positions matching TRBD1. Germline loops: CDR1 MNHNS, CDR2 SASEGT. Trimming cost V 6 bases and J 7 bases; bases outside gene matches: 11. The CDR3 has 15 amino acids.

The CDR3 reads CASSQDYSHGYTF. The CDR3 nucleotides read TGTGCCAGCAGCCAAGATTACAGTCATGGCTACACCTTC. The chain uses TRBV14 and TRBJ1-2; D remains ambiguous. V lost 0 bases and J lost 6, with 8 bases in between. The CDR3 covers 13 residues. The germline CDR1 and CDR2 sequences are SGHDN and FVKESK.

The V call is TRBV11-3, the J call TRBJ1-1, with 8 bases lining up with TRBD1. J was trimmed by 0 bases and V by 2 bases; bases with no gene match: 5. This CDR3 is 16 amino acids long. The germline gives CDR1 SGHNT, CDR2 YENEEA. The CDR3: CASSLIGTGLNTEAFF. DNA for the CDR3: TGTGCCAGCAGCTTAATTGGGACAGGCCTGAACACTGAAGCTTTCTTT. Drawing the rest from reference TRBV11-3 and TRBJ1-1, the complete variable domain is EAGVVQSPRYKIIEKKQPVAFWCNPISGHNTLYWYLQNLGQGPELLIRYENEEAVDDSQLPKDRFSAERLKGVDSTLKIQPAELGDSAVYLCASSLIGTGLNTEAFFGQGTRLTVV.

V and J are TRBV20-1 and TRBJ2-7; D ambiguous. V shed 5 bases and J shed 3 bases, with 14 bases lying between them. The CDR3 contains 13 residues. Germline-derived CDR1 and CDR2 are DFQATT and SNEGSKA (reference sequence). The CDR3 loop reads CSAAMGLSYEQYF. The CDR3 coding sequence is TGCAGTGCTGCTATGGGCCTCAGCTACGAGCAGTACTTC.

This clonotype came up once. This chain joins TRBV7-9 and TRBJ1-1; no clear D gene. Germline values: CDR1 SEHNR, CDR2 FQNEAQ (reference sequence). CDR3 size: 14 residues. Deletions cut 5 bases from V and 1 base from J, with 11 bases between. As DNA, the CDR3 is TGTGCCAGCAGCGAGTTCCCAGAGAACACTGAAGCTTTCTTT. Translating gives CASSEFPENTEAFF.

The CDR3 nucleotides read TGTGCCAGCACCCCGGGGGGGCGATGGGGCACAGATACGCAGTATTTT. Protein: CASTPGGRWGTDTQYF. The chain carries TRBV2 and TRBJ2-3; 8 bases fit TRBD2. Germline CDR1 is SNHLY and CDR2 is FYNNEI. The V and J ends lost 7 bases and 1 base, in that order; junction bases with no gene match: 10. The CDR3 spans 16 residues. The full variable domain, in which reference TRBV2 and TRBJ2-3 provide the parts outside the CDR3, is EPEVTQTPSHQVTQMGQEVILRCVPISNHLYFYWYRQILGQKVEFLVSFYNNEISEKSEIFDDQFSVERPDGSNFTLKIRSTKLEDSAMYFCASTPGGRWGTDTQYFGPGTRLTVL.

This chain connects TRBV20-1 to TRBJ1-1; TRBD1 aligns across 8 bases. The CDR3 loop spans 14 amino acids. Trimming cost V 5 bases and J 5 bases; bases outside gene matches: 10. Germline V CDR1 and CDR2: DFQATT, SNEGSKA (reference sequence). CDR3 protein: CSALRTGWGTEAFF. CDR3 DNA sequence: TGCAGTGCTCTGAGGACAGGGTGGGGTACTGAAGCTTTCTTT.

This chain links TRBV6-1 with TRBJ2-1; TRBD2 aligns across 13 bases. V lost 5 bases, J lost 4 bases, and 5 bases stayed unmatched. This CDR3 contains 16 residues. Per the germline V gene, CDR1 is MNHNS and CDR2 is SASEGT. The CDR3 spells CASSPGTSGVYNEQFF. The DNA for the CDR3 is TGTGCCAGCAGTCCCGGGACTAGCGGGGTTTACAATGAGCAGTTCTTC.

The V gene is TRBV7-8, the J gene TRBJ1-2, with TRBD1 matching 8 bases. Germline V gene lookup returns CDR1 SGHVS and CDR2 FQNEAQ. The CDR3 spans 13 residues. Unmatched junction bases numbered 2, after V lost 4 bases and J lost 4 bases. The CDR3 spells CASSSGQGYGYTF. As DNA, the CDR3 is TGTGCCAGCAGCTCCGGACAGGGCTATGGCTACACCTTC.

This chain uses TRBV2 with TRBJ1-6; 9 nucleotides agree with TRBD1. Trimming at V came to 6 bases and at J to 9 bases, leaving 21 bases not matched to a gene. The V gene's germline CDR1 is SNHLY and CDR2 FYNNEI. This CDR3 comprises 19 residues. The CDR3 bases are TGTGCCAGCAGGACTCCTAAGGGACAGGGTCCCGAATTGGCTTCACCCCTCCACTTT. It specifies CASRTPKGQGPELASPLHF.

This clonotype is a singleton in its sample. This chain connects TRBV19 to TRBJ2-7; 7 bases line up with TRBD1. From germline, CDR1 is LNHDA and CDR2 SQIVND (reference sequence). Unmatched junction bases numbered 4, after V lost 3 bases and J lost 2 bases. This CDR3 spans 14 amino acids. The CDR3 reads CASSIRDRPYEQYF. The DNA of the CDR3 is TGTGCCAGTAGTATCCGGGACAGACCCTACGAGCAGTACTTC.

This clonotype was picked up a small number of times. The chain combines TRBV7-9 with TRBJ2-5; the D gene is possibly TRBD2 (6 bases). Looked up from germline, CDR1 is SEHNR and CDR2 is FQNEAQ (reference sequence). The CDR3 covers 14 residues. The V gene lost 5 bases and the J gene lost 1 base, with 11 bases spanning the gap. The CDR3 loop is CASSLRDSQETQYF. Written as DNA, the CDR3 is TGTGCCAGCAGCCTAAGGGACTCCCAAGAGACCCAGTACTTC.

This clonotype was observed a handful of times. V gene TRBV7-9 combines with J gene TRBJ1-4, with no clear D. Germline CDR1 is SEHNR and CDR2 is FQNEAQ (reference sequence). With 7 bases removed from V and 4 bases from J, the gap between germline ends came to 16 bases. The CDR3 runs 15 residues. CDR3 loop: CASTTTSRGNEKLFF. In nucleotides, the CDR3 is TGTGCCAGCACCACGACCAGCCGGGGTAATGAAAAACTGTTTTTT.

This chain uses TRBV25-1 with TRBJ2-7; D gene ambiguous. V shed 2 bases and J shed 5 bases, with 10 bases lying between them. Germline V lookup: CDR1 MGHDK, CDR2 SYGVNS. The CDR3 has 13 residues. The CDR3 DNA is TGTGCCAGCAGTGAAATCAGGTGGGACGAGCAGTACTTC. It encodes CASSEIRWDEQYF.

This clonotype was seen more than once but under ten times. This sequence joins TRBV2 and TRBJ1-2; D is perhaps TRBD1 (6 bases). V shed 5 bases and J shed 6 bases, with 13 bases lying between them. Per the germline V gene, CDR1 is SNHLY and CDR2 is FYNNEI. The CDR3 contains 13 residues. Here the CDR3 DNA reads TGTGCCAGCAGTTGGAACAGGGCGGATGGCTACACCTTC. This gives the protein CASSWNRADGYTF. The variable domain in full, with the rest retrieved from reference TRBV2 and TRBJ1-2, is EPEVTQTPSHQVTQMGQEVILRCVPISNHLYFYWYRQILGQKVEFLVSFYNNEISEKSEIFDDQFSVERPDGSNFTLKIRSTKLEDSAMYFCASSWNRADGYTFGSGTRLTVV.

This clonotype occurred a few times. The gene calls are TRBV28 and TRBJ1-3; a possible D gene is TRBD1 (6 bases). Germline V gene sequence: CDR1 MDHEN, CDR2 SYDVKM. This CDR3 spans 14 amino acids. V was cut by 6 bases and J by 0 bases, with 9 bases left in between. CDR3 in amino acids: CASRQQGSGNTIYF. The CDR3 nucleotides are TGTGCCAGCAGACAACAGGGCTCTGGAAACACCATATATTTT.